This TCR beta chain is drawn from a study of metastatic and nonmetastatic thyroid tumors. TCRdb reprocessed the PCR reads using MiXCR. The sample records about 16,000 clones, 30% to 35% being singletons. The length of the CDR3 is 16 residues. V was cut by 0 bases and J by 0 bases, with 11 bases left in between. The V gene's germline CDR1 is MGHRA and CDR2 YSYEKL. Thyroid surgery had not been preceded by any treatment in any patient. This clone was recorded many times. The chain is built from TRBV4-1 and TRBJ1-1, with D uncertain. Sequencing was performed on blood. This sequence was found in a female donor with papillary thyroid cancer or a benign thyroid nodule (not recorded which). Some clones in this sample may be carry-over from other donors' samples. For the CDR3, the DNA is TGCGCCAGCAGCCAAGAACACGGACTCATGAACACTGAAGCTTTCTTT. Protein product: CASSQEHGLMNTEAFF.